A selection of T cell receptor beta chains follows, all from one sample in a study of T cells in Graves' hyperthyroidism and ophthalmopathy. TCRdb reanalysed the multiplex PCR reads using MiXCR and keeps one entry per CDR3 protein. The sample lists over 550,000 distinct CDR3 sequences, around 17% seen once, with approximately 18% in the top ten. The sequencing sample was made of blood. These receptors originate from a young woman with Graves' hyperthyroidism. The CDR3 runs from the conserved cysteine through the conserved F or W. A D gene is named only where the DNA matches it firmly. A row's size may be missing; if present it is once, few, many or a size class.

j_call,clone_size,d_call,v_call,cdr3_nt,cdr3_aa
TRBJ1-2,.,.,TRBV7-2,TGTGCCAGCAGCCCTACCCCGCAGGGCGTGGGGGGCTACACCTTC,CASSPTPQGVGGYTF
TRBJ2-6,.,.,TRBV27,TGTGCCAGCAGCCAGTTTGTATTCAGGCAGGGAAGGGCCTCTGGGGCCAACGTCCTGACTTTC,CASSQFVFRQGRASGANVLTF
TRBJ1-6,few,.,TRBV2,TGTGCCAGCAGGCGCCTTGAGAATTCACCCCTCCACTTT,CASRRLENSPLHF
TRBJ2-5,.,.,TRBV6-5,TGTGCCAGCAGTTACAGGGCTCGAGTCCAAGAGACCCAGTACTTC,CASSYRARVQETQYF
TRBJ2-3,many,.,TRBV7-9,TGTGCCAGCAGCTACGCGGAGGGTCGGAGTACGCAGTATTTT,CASSYAEGRSTQYF
TRBJ1-2,many,.,TRBV12-3/TRBV12-4,TGTGCCAGCAGTTCCCCAGGGGCGGGGGGTAACTATGGCTACACCTTC,CASSSPGAGGNYGYTF
TRBJ2-1,few,.,TRBV19,TGTGCCAGTAGTAGACAGGAGACCTCCTACAATGAGCAGTTCTTC,CASSRQETSYNEQFF
TRBJ1-3,few,.,TRBV4-3,TGCGCCAGCAGCCAAGATCAAGGGGCCACCTCTGGAAACACCATATATTTT,CASSQDQGATSGNTIYF
TRBJ2-2,.,TRBD2,TRBV20-1,TGCAGTGCACCCTCAGCGGGAGAGGGCACCGGGGAGCTGTTTTTT,CSAPSAGEGTGELFF
TRBJ1-2,many,.,TRBV29-1,TGCAGCGTTGGGGGTCTAGGTGGCTACACCTTC,CSVGGLGGYTF
TRBJ1-1,.,.,TRBV12-3/TRBV12-4,TGTGCCAGCAGTTTTATAGGGGGGGGGACTGAAGCTTTCTTT,CASSFIGGGTEAFF
TRBJ2-7,many,.,TRBV18,TGTGCCAGCAGCCCGCTGGGGTCCTACGAGCAGTACTTC,CASSPLGSYEQYF
TRBJ2-7,many,.,TRBV28,TGTGCCAGCAGTTTTATAGGCACCTACGAGCAGTACTTC,CASSFIGTYEQYF
TRBJ2-1,few,TRBD2,TRBV20-1,TGCAGTGCCTACATTAGCGGGAGTTCCTACAATGAGCAGTTCTTC,CSAYISGSSYNEQFF
TRBJ2-4,.,TRBD1,TRBV12-3/TRBV12-4,TGTGCCAGCAGTCCCAACAGGGGGCTCGGGTACTTC,CASSPNRGLGYF
TRBJ2-1,many,.,TRBV20-1,TGCAGTGCTAGGGTTCAAGAGAATGAGCAGTTCTTC,CSARVQENEQFF
TRBJ1-5,.,TRBD1,TRBV7-9,TGTGCCAGCAGCTCGGGACAGGGGGCGTATCAGCCCCAGCATTTT,CASSSGQGAYQPQHF
TRBJ2-1,.,.,TRBV28,TGTGCCAGCAGTTTATTCTCCATCGCCCAGGGGATCAATGAGCAGTTCTTC,CASSLFSIAQGINEQFF
TRBJ2-4,few,.,TRBV7-9,TGTGCCAGCAGCTTATCAGGGTTGGGAGACATTCAGTACTTC,CASSLSGLGDIQYF
TRBJ2-1,few,TRBD2,TRBV12-3/TRBV12-4,TGTGCCAGCAGTCAGAGCGGGAGCTCCTACAATGAGCAGTTCTTC,CASSQSGSSYNEQFF
TRBJ2-7,.,.,TRBV7-9,TGTGCCAGCAGCCCTAGCCAATACAACGAGCCGTACTTC,CASSPSQYNEPYF
TRBJ2-3,many,TRBD2,TRBV20-1,TGCAGTGCTCCTAGAGCGGGAGGTCGTACAGATACGCAGTATTTT,CSAPRAGGRTDTQYF
TRBJ2-3,.,.,TRBV6-1,TGTGCCAGCAGTTCGCCCCGGGACACCTATTTCACAGATACGCAGTATTTT,CASSSPRDTYFTDTQYF
TRBJ2-1,.,TRBD2,TRBV24-1,TGTGCCACCAGTGATTTTAGCGGGAGCGGTTATGAGCAGTTCTTC,CATSDFSGSGYEQFF
TRBJ2-1,.,.,TRBV9,TGTGCCAGCAGCGTAGAAGGTAACAGCCAATCTGGGGCTTACAATGAGCAGTTCTTC,CASSVEGNSQSGAYNEQFF
TRBJ2-1,many,.,TRBV12-3/TRBV12-4,TGTGCCAGCAGTCCGACCCGTCGGCACAATGAGCAGTTCTTC,CASSPTRRHNEQFF
TRBJ2-1,many,TRBD2,TRBV6-2/TRBV6-3,TGTGCCAGCAGTAGACATAGCGGGAGCTCCTACAATGAGCAGTTCTTC,CASSRHSGSSYNEQFF
TRBJ2-7,many,TRBD1,TRBV12-3/TRBV12-4,TGTGCCAGCAGTTACGGGACAGGGAAGGACGAGCAGTACTTC,CASSYGTGKDEQYF
TRBJ1-2,many,TRBD1,TRBV14,TGTGCCAGCAGCCAGGGACAGGGGGCGCCGGACTATGGCTACACCTTC,CASSQGQGAPDYGYTF